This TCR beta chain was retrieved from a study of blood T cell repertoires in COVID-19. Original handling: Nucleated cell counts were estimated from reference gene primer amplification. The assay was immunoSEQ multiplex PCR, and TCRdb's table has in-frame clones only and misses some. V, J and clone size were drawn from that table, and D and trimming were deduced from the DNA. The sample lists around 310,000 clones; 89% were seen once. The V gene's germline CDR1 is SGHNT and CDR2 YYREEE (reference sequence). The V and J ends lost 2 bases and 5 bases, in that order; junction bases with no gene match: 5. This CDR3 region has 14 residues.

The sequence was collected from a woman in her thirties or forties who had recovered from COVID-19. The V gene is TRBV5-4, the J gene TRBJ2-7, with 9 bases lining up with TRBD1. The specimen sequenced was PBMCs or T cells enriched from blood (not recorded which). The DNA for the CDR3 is TGTGCCAGCAGCTTACCGGGACAGGGCGACGAGCAGTACTTC. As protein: CASSLPGQGDEQYF.